These 4 T cell receptor beta chains came from one sample sequenced in a study of blood T cell repertoires in COVID-19. Using immunoSEQ multiplex PCR, the repertoire was profiled, and TCRdb retains in-frame clones only, with some absent. Of 200,000 to 250,000 clones listed, 70% to 90% are singletons. The sample comprised peripheral blood. Every receptor here comes from a man aged 50 or older with COVID-19, enrolled during active disease.

This clone was counted a single time. The chain uses TRBV5-4 and TRBJ2-5; 7 nucleotides agree with TRBD2. Germline V gives CDR1 SGHNT, CDR2 YYREEE (reference sequence). CDR3 size: 15 residues. After removal of 0 bases from V and 9 bases from J, the junction contained 11 bases not matched to a gene. In DNA form, the CDR3 reads TGTGCCAGCAGCTTGGCGGGGGGAACCGGAGGGGCCCAGTACTTC. Protein sequence: CASSLAGGTGGAQYF.

As to this clone: Germline is not matched at one junction end, which may reflect a read error. This chain connects TRBV2 to TRBJ1-1; TRBD1 is a possible D gene (5 bases). The CDR3 has 14 amino acids. In germline, CDR1 is SNHLY, CDR2 FYNNEI. As DNA, the CDR3 is TGTGCAAGCAGGCGGGGCCTTATTTCCACTGAAGCTTTCTTT. Its protein is CASRRGLISTEAFF.

The V and J genes are TRBV3-1 (or the pseudogene TRBV3-2) and TRBJ2-3; D is undetermined. This CDR3 spans 13 amino acids. Trimming pared 6 bases from V and 2 bases from J, leaving 9 bases between. Per the germline V gene, CDR1 is LGHDT and CDR2 is YNNKEL (reference sequence). In nucleotides, the CDR3 is TGTGCCAGCAGACGTAGTCCCACAGATACGCAGTATTTT. It yields the protein CASRRSPTDTQYF.

The chain uses TRBV5-4 and TRBJ1-3, with TRBD1 identical over 9 bases. Germline V lookup: CDR1 SGHNT, CDR2 YYREEE (reference sequence). CDR3 length: 17 amino acids. V dropped 4 bases and J dropped 3; count of bases not matched to a gene: 11. CDR3 residues: CASSLKTGTGSGNTIYF. In DNA, the CDR3 is TGTGCCAGCAGCCTCAAAACCGGGACAGGGAGTGGAAACACCATATATTTT.